The rows below give T cell receptor beta chains drawn from one sample of a study of cytomegalovirus exposure and HLA in healthy donors. Generated by immunoSEQ multiplex PCR, the TCRdb table keeps only in-frame clones and is missing some. The sample totals 200,000 or so clones. The sequenced sample consisted of PBMCs. All receptors derive from a girl aged 2-10 years in good health and CMV-seropositive. Both conserved end residues are part of each CDR3. The order of the fields is V gene, J gene, CDR3 length, CDR3 protein.

v_gene: TRBV5-4; j_gene: TRBJ2-7; len: 15; CDR3aa: CASSRRQGDAYEQYF
v_gene: TRBV5-8; j_gene: TRBJ1-5; len: 14; CDR3aa: CASSLGQYNQPQHF
v_gene: TRBV18; j_gene: TRBJ2-2; len: 13; CDR3aa: CASSPSGTGELFF
v_gene: TRBV11-3; j_gene: TRBJ2-3; len: 16; CDR3aa: CASSPFRPAPGDTQYF
v_gene: TRBV10-3; j_gene: .; len: 13; CDR3aa: CAISGDGYYEQYF
v_gene: TRBV11-2; j_gene: TRBJ2-3; len: 17; CDR3aa: CASSLIGGTLATDTQYF
v_gene: TRBV5-1; j_gene: TRBJ1-1; len: 14; CDR3aa: CASSRPGQNTEAFF
v_gene: TRBV10-3; j_gene: TRBJ2-2; len: 15; CDR3aa: CAIRGDRGTHGELFF
v_gene: TRBV6-1; j_gene: TRBJ2-7; len: 15; CDR3aa: CASSEAAGQGYEQYF
v_gene: TRBV13; j_gene: .; len: 13; CDR3aa: CASSDRVAYEQYF
v_gene: TRBV27; j_gene: TRBJ2-2; len: 18; CDR3aa: CASSLSSWTGAYTGELFF
v_gene: TRBV25-1; j_gene: TRBJ2-7; len: 14; CDR3aa: CASSELGGYGEQYF
v_gene: TRBV4-2; j_gene: TRBJ2-1; len: 15; CDR3aa: CASSRPRTADNEQFF
v_gene: TRBV10-1; j_gene: TRBJ2-7; len: 13; CDR3aa: CASSEVHPGEQYF
v_gene: TRBV27; j_gene: TRBJ1-5; len: 15; CDR3aa: CASSFGQGHNQPQHF
v_gene: TRBV2; j_gene: TRBJ1-1; len: 13; CDR3aa: CASNSRLNTEAFF
v_gene: TRBV27; j_gene: TRBJ2-7; len: 19; CDR3aa: CASSTKARAAAHKLGEQYF
v_gene: TRBV4-2; j_gene: .; len: 13; CDR3aa: CASGLVGPYEQYF
v_gene: TRBV29-1; j_gene: TRBJ2-2; len: 17; CDR3aa: CSVEKGVGGKRAGELFF
v_gene: TRBV28; j_gene: TRBJ1-2; len: 15; CDR3aa: CASSQIGGASRGYTF
v_gene: TRBV6-1; j_gene: TRBJ2-2; len: 14; CDR3aa: CASSRQEYTGELFF
v_gene: TRBV2; j_gene: TRBJ2-2; len: 16; CDR3aa: CASSLAGRVKTGELFF
v_gene: TRBV7-9; j_gene: TRBJ2-1; len: 14; CDR3aa: CASSARGVGYEQFF
v_gene: TRBV19; j_gene: TRBJ1-1; len: 14; CDR3aa: CASSSRGLDTEAFF
v_gene: TRBV11-2; j_gene: TRBJ2-5; len: 19; CDR3aa: CASSLDPVGGDSAQETQYF
v_gene: TRBV5-4; j_gene: TRBJ1-5; len: 14; CDR3aa: CASSLQGAGQPQHF
v_gene: TRBV7-2; j_gene: TRBJ2-4; len: 13; CDR3aa: CASSLLAKNIQYF
v_gene: TRBV7-6; j_gene: .; len: 17; CDR3aa: CASSPGGTSGITYEQYF
v_gene: TRBV6-1; j_gene: TRBJ2-4; len: 12; CDR3aa: CASSALKREVYF
v_gene: TRBV2; j_gene: TRBJ2-7; len: 14; CDR3aa: CASYGGQGDYEQYF
v_gene: TRBV7-2; j_gene: TRBJ2-7; len: 16; CDR3aa: CASSRSTTTISYEQYF
v_gene: TRBV27; j_gene: TRBJ2-3; len: 15; CDR3aa: CASSVGVQITDTQYF
v_gene: TRBV7-2; j_gene: TRBJ2-7; len: 18; CDR3aa: CASSSKTSGRPRDYEQYF
v_gene: TRBV6-5; j_gene: TRBJ2-5; len: 14; CDR3aa: CASSPQGLQETQYF
v_gene: TRBV12-5; j_gene: TRBJ2-1; len: 15; CDR3aa: CASGTGLAGGNEQFF
v_gene: TRBV5-6; j_gene: TRBJ2-7; len: 16; CDR3aa: CASSRRRPSGTYEQYF
v_gene: TRBV10-3; j_gene: TRBJ1-1; len: 14; CDR3aa: CAIRAGPRRTEAFF
v_gene: TRBV28; j_gene: TRBJ1-2; len: 16; CDR3aa: CASQWGPGMPNYGYTF
v_gene: TRBV7-3; j_gene: TRBJ2-1; len: 14; CDR3aa: CASSAGLAGFEQFF
v_gene: TRBV9; j_gene: TRBJ1-1; len: 14; CDR3aa: CASSLTEANTEAFF
v_gene: TRBV7-2; j_gene: TRBJ1-1; len: 17; CDR3aa: CASSLYVGGGRHTEAFF
v_gene: TRBV10-2; j_gene: TRBJ2-3; len: 17; CDR3aa: CASKAPVAGGYTDTQYF
v_gene: TRBV7-9; j_gene: TRBJ2-7; len: 14; CDR3aa: CASSFWDRGYEQYF
v_gene: TRBV28; j_gene: TRBJ2-7; len: 14; CDR3aa: CASREQGGAYEQYF
v_gene: TRBV4-1; j_gene: TRBJ2-1; len: 17; CDR3aa: CASSQDGVAGAGDEQFF
v_gene: TRBV19; j_gene: TRBJ2-3; len: 13; CDR3aa: CASSIVRGDTQYF
v_gene: TRBV5-1; j_gene: TRBJ2-7; len: 12; CDR3aa: CASSLSGYEQYF
v_gene: TRBV18; j_gene: TRBJ1-4; len: 14; CDR3aa: CASSPSTVNEKLFF
v_gene: TRBV19; j_gene: TRBJ1-1; len: 11; CDR3aa: CAGRQGTEAFF
v_gene: TRBV10-3; j_gene: TRBJ2-3; len: 13; CDR3aa: CAILAGGTDTQYF
v_gene: TRBV28; j_gene: TRBJ1-1; len: 15; CDR3aa: CASSLYGQENTEAFF